This T cell receptor beta chain appears in the sequencing data of a study of blood T cells in healthy people across ages. Study-wide background: About one barcoded beta molecule per two T cells was captured by template switching.

Study findings and constraints: It was not possible, with unsorted PBMCs, to conclusively compare naive and antigen-experienced cells.

This clonotype was picked up a small number of times. Its antigen is as yet unknown. A second about 7 to 11 cycle PCR used barcoded and J-beta primers. From the 5' RACE reads, TCRdb called clonotypes with MiXCR, one entry per CDR3 protein. In the table there are about 930,000 distinct CDR3 sequences, about 28% of which are singletons. The data were also submitted as part of a second study, on T cells of mothers and their children. That paper states: Three healthy Caucasian mothers, along with their six children, served as the donors.

The sequence derives from a woman in her thirties or forties in good health. Sequencing was done on a sample of blood.

The CDR3 bases are TGCAGCGTGAAGATGAGCTCGGACTGGCTACAGTTCTTC. It translates to CSVKMSSDWLQFF. The chain joins TRBV29-1 to TRBJ2-1, with D possibly being TRBD2 (5 bases). CDR3 size: 13 residues. From germline, CDR1 is SQVTM and CDR2 ANQGSEA. The V end was cut by 6 bases, the J end by 13 bases, with 22 bases between.